The clone carrying this T cell receptor beta chain has only one observation. The antigen remains unidentified. The iRepertoire nested amplicon-rescue multiplex PCR amplified TCR alpha and beta CDR3s from RNA. Input was about 85-450 ng of tissue mRNA or PBMC total RNA. TCRdb reanalysed the multiplex PCR reads using MiXCR and keeps one entry per CDR3 protein. The sample holds about 140,000 distinct CDR3 sequences; around 42% are singletons and the top ten take roughly 20%. This sample is drawn from a study of glioma-infiltrating T cells. The CDR3 sequence is 13 residues long. The V gene lost 5 bases and the J gene lost 2 bases, with 8 bases spanning the gap. Per germline, CDR1 LNHDA and CDR2 SQIVND (reference sequence). Findings and caveats of the study: Gliomas, especially low-grade, showed above-expected tissue-blood divergence; non-neoplastic patients showed below. CDR3 overlap between tissue and blood was very small.

This clonotype originated in a human donor with low-grade glioma or glioblastoma, undergoing nonglioma brain surgery, or in good health (not recorded which). The specimen was glioma tissue, nonneoplastic brain tissue, or PBMCs (not recorded which). The rearrangement joins TRBV19 to TRBJ2-3; D not certain. The CDR3 DNA sequence: TGTGCCAGTAGTGGAGCAATCACAGATACGCAGTATTTT. Protein: CASSGAITDTQYF.